Listed below are T cell receptor beta chains from one sample, sequenced in a study of shared clonotypes between healthy human individuals. The repertoire was sequenced with immunoSEQ multiplex PCR; TCRdb's copy has only in-frame clones and lacks some. The data show roughly 2,500,000 clones, 93% seen once. Sequencing input: naive CD4+ T cells from PBMCs. The receptors were sampled from a man aged 18 to 30 in good health. Some clones in this sample may be carry-over from other donors' samples. Each CDR3 is given with its conserved first and last residue. The D gene is left open where the match is weak. Size is omitted from some rows. Given values are once, few, many or a class for expanded clones.

CDR3,DNA,J,D,size,V
CASSSRLAGSYNEQFF,TGTGCCAGCAGTTCTCGACTCGCCGGATCCTACAATGAGCAGTTCTTC,TRBJ2-1,.,.,TRBV6-5
CAWGDSGNQPQHF,TGTGCCTGGGGGGACTCGGGCAATCAGCCCCAGCATTTT,TRBJ1-5,.,few,TRBV30
CASSEGPMNTEAFF,TGTGCCAGCAGTGAGGGTCCTATGAACACTGAAGCTTTCTTT,TRBJ1-1,.,few,TRBV2
CASSLDPNRGTGNYGYTF,TGCGCCAGCAGCTTGGACCCTAACAGGGGGACGGGGAACTATGGCTACACCTTC,TRBJ1-2,TRBD1,once,TRBV5-1
CATSREKGQGLGADTQYF,TGTGCCACCAGCAGAGAAAAAGGACAGGGGTTGGGTGCAGATACGCAGTATTTT,TRBJ2-3,TRBD1,once,TRBV15
CARIRDRVMRNQPQHF,TGTGCCAGGATTAGGGACAGGGTCATGCGCAATCAGCCCCAGCATTTT,TRBJ1-5,TRBD1,.,TRBV18
CASSLVGEADTQYF,TGCGCCAGCAGCTTGGTCGGGGAGGCAGATACGCAGTATTTT,TRBJ2-3,.,.,TRBV5-1
CASSPRGVGNEQFF,TGCGCCAGCAGCCCGCGGGGGGTTGGCAATGAGCAGTTCTTC,TRBJ2-1,TRBD2,.,TRBV5-1
CASGIAGGSYNEQFF,TGTGCCAGCGGGATCGCGGGGGGCTCCTACAATGAGCAGTTCTTC,TRBJ2-1,TRBD2,once,TRBV7-9
CATKFSQGAYEQYF,TGTGCCACAAAATTTAGCCAGGGTGCCTACGAGCAGTACTTC,TRBJ2-7,.,.,TRBV19
CASSLTSGSLAKNIQYF,TGTGCCAGCAGCTTGACTAGCGGGAGCTTAGCCAAAAACATTCAGTACTTC,TRBJ2-4,TRBD2,.,TRBV5-5
CASSVTGGYGYTF,TGTGCCAGCAGTGTGACAGGGGGCTATGGCTACACCTTC,TRBJ1-2,TRBD1,.,TRBV27
CASSIGVLGGDRQETQYF,TGTGCCAGTAGTATTGGGGTTTTAGGCGGGGACCGTCAAGAGACCCAGTACTTC,TRBJ2-5,.,.,TRBV19
CASTIPDSSYEQYF,TGTGCCAGCACCATACCGGACAGCTCCTACGAGCAGTACTTC,TRBJ2-7,.,.,TRBV28
CASSSNQETQYF,TGTGCCAGCAGTTCAAACCAAGAGACCCAGTACTTC,TRBJ2-5,.,.,TRBV27
CASSFLGDYQETQYF,TGTGCCAGCAGCTTTTTGGGGGATTACCAAGAGACCCAGTACTTC,TRBJ2-5,.,.,TRBV5-8
CSVDDAIQRETQYF,TGCAGCGTTGATGACGCTATACAACGGGAGACCCAGTACTTC,TRBJ2-5,.,.,TRBV29-1
CASSYSGSSYNEQFF,TGTGCCAGCTCATATAGCGGGAGCTCCTACAATGAGCAGTTCTTC,TRBJ2-1,TRBD2,.,TRBV18
CASSYVGNYGYTF,TGTGCCAGCAGTTATGTGGGGAACTATGGCTACACCTTC,TRBJ1-2,.,.,TRBV6-5
CASRPDKPRLFF,TGTGCCAGCAGACCGGACAAGCCGCGGCTGTTCTTC,TRBJ2-1,.,.,TRBV6-6
CASSPGYTGTQGLIGEAFF,TGCGCCAGCAGCCCGGGATACACCGGGACCCAAGGACTGATAGGTGAAGCTTTCTTT,TRBJ1-1,.,.,TRBV5-1
CASSIDRDQPQHF,TGTGCCAGCAGCATCGACAGAGATCAGCCCCAGCATTTT,TRBJ1-5,.,.,TRBV7-3
CASVDKGFQETQYF,TGTGCCAGCGTCGACAAGGGTTTTCAAGAGACCCAGTACTTC,TRBJ2-5,.,.,TRBV27
CSVGVRVSDTQYF,TGCAGCGTTGGGGTCAGGGTATCAGATACGCAGTATTTT,TRBJ2-3,.,.,TRBV29-1
CASSNTPGGAYEQYF,TGTGCCAGCAGCAATACACCAGGGGGGGCCTACGAGCAGTACTTC,TRBJ2-7,.,.,TRBV7-3
CASSLLGQGSEKLFF,TGCGCCAGCAGCCTGCTAGGACAGGGGAGTGAAAAACTGTTTTTT,TRBJ1-4,TRBD1,.,TRBV5-1
CAISIIFGQGYEQYF,TGTGCCATCAGTATCATTTTCGGACAGGGCTACGAGCAGTACTTC,TRBJ2-7,TRBD1,few,TRBV10-3
CASSFGGRSGNTIYF,TGTGCCAGCAGCTTTGGGGGCCGCTCTGGAAACACCATATATTTT,TRBJ1-3,.,.,TRBV5-4
CASGLTVNTEAFF,TGCGCCAGCGGATTGACGGTGAACACTGAAGCTTTCTTT,TRBJ1-1,.,.,TRBV5-1
CASSQEVAGVHNEQFF,TGTGCCAGCAGCCAAGAGGTAGCGGGAGTCCACAATGAGCAGTTCTTC,TRBJ2-1,TRBD2,.,TRBV4-2
CASSVDERTQYF,TGTGCCAGCAGCGTAGATGAGCGGACCCAGTACTTC,TRBJ2-5,.,.,TRBV9
CASSVLGQPPTEQYF,TGCGCCAGCAGTGTTCTTGGACAGCCACCAACCGAGCAGTACTTC,TRBJ2-7,.,.,TRBV5-1
CASSVVASGRAADTQYF,TGTGCCAGCAGCGTAGTCGCTAGCGGGAGGGCGGCAGATACGCAGTATTTT,TRBJ2-3,TRBD2,.,TRBV9
CATSREKARPGVATIYF,TGTGCCACCAGCAGAGAAAAGGCCAGGCCGGGCGTGGCCACCATATATTTT,TRBJ1-3,.,.,TRBV15
CASSLSLSNQPQHF,TGTGCCAGCAGTTTATCTCTGAGCAATCAGCCCCAGCATTTT,TRBJ1-5,.,.,TRBV28
CASSHSSGNGELFF,TGCGCCAGCAGTCACTCCTCAGGGAACGGGGAGCTGTTTTTT,TRBJ2-2,.,.,TRBV23-1
CASSDLAGLSSYNEQFF,TGTGCCAGCAGTGATCTGGCCGGCCTCAGCTCCTACAATGAGCAGTTCTTC,TRBJ2-1,.,.,TRBV6-1
CASSQPGQGTGQPQHF,TGCGCCAGCAGCCAGCCGGGACAGGGAACTGGCCAGCCCCAGCATTTT,TRBJ1-5,TRBD1,.,TRBV4-1
CASSGVAGGYEQFF,TGTGCCAGTAGTGGGGTAGCGGGAGGGTATGAGCAGTTCTTC,TRBJ2-1,TRBD2,.,TRBV19
CASGFSQITGNTIYF,TGTGCTAGTGGTTTCTCACAGATCACTGGAAACACCATATATTTT,TRBJ1-3,.,once,TRBV12-5
CASSRTTPSYEQYF,TGTGCCAGCAGCCGGACTACTCCCTCCTACGAGCAGTACTTC,TRBJ2-7,.,.,TRBV11-2
CASRPTVSTQPQHF,TGTGCCAGCAGGCCGACAGTCTCGACCCAGCCCCAGCATTTT,TRBJ1-5,.,.,TRBV6-1
CASSFRQATDTQYF,TGCGCCAGCAGCTTTCGGCAAGCCACAGATACGCAGTATTTT,TRBJ2-3,.,.,TRBV5-1
CASSLTVRGTDTQYF,TGCGCCAGCAGCTTAACGGTTCGTGGCACAGATACGCAGTATTTT,TRBJ2-3,.,.,TRBV5-1
CASSPLGYYEQYF,TGCGCCAGCAGCCCCTTGGGCTACTACGAGCAGTACTTC,TRBJ2-7,.,.,TRBV5-1
CASSLANQGNTIYF,TGTGCCAGCAGCTTGGCCAATCAGGGAAACACCATATATTTT,TRBJ1-3,.,once,TRBV5-6
CASSLAPAMNTEAFF,TGTGCCAGCAGCTTAGCGCCAGCGATGAACACTGAAGCTTTCTTT,TRBJ1-1,.,.,TRBV7-9
CASSPGGAGNEKLFF,TGTGCCAGCAGCCCTGGGGGCGCTGGTAATGAAAAACTGTTTTTT,TRBJ1-4,.,once,TRBV28
CASSQEASGSPNQETQYF,TGCGCCAGCAGCCAAGAGGCTAGCGGAAGCCCAAACCAAGAGACCCAGTACTTC,TRBJ2-5,TRBD2,.,TRBV4-1